This TCR beta chain was recovered during a study of cytomegalovirus exposure and HLA in healthy donors. The V gene lost 3 bases and the J gene lost 0 bases, with 3 bases spanning the gap. This CDR3 contains 14 residues. Germline CDR1 LGHNA, CDR2 YSLEER. Using immunoSEQ multiplex PCR, the repertoire was profiled, and TCRdb retains in-frame clones only, with some absent. The profile shows 120,000 or so clones, approximately 86% of them singletons. The rearrangement links TRBV4-3 to TRBJ1-6, with D uncertain. This sequence was found in a man between 18 and 35 years old in good health and CMV-seropositive. Sequenced sample: PBMCs. The CDR3 nucleotides are TGCGCCAGCAGCCAGAGCTCCTATAATTCACCCCTCCACTTT. This codes for CASSQSSYNSPLHF.